These 11 T cell receptor beta chains were sequenced from one sample in a study of T cell responses to AZD1222 COVID-19 vaccine. Sequencing used immunoSEQ multiplex PCR; TCRdb keeps in-frame clones, though not all of them. Of approximately 170,000 clones detected, 92% appear once; the ten largest clones hold 1.5% to 2%. The sequencing here drew on peripheral blood, taken on day 0 of AZD1222 vaccination. The receptor source for this set is an adult in good health.

This clone was recorded once. V usage is TRBV11-2 and J usage is TRBJ2-7, with D hard to call. The length of the CDR3 is 15 residues. Germline V gene sequence: CDR1 SGHAT, CDR2 FQNNGV. V was cut by 3 bases and J by 5 bases, with 17 bases left in between. CDR3 amino acids: CASSFRSLGVNEQYF. In nucleotides, the CDR3 is TGTGCCAGCAGCTTTAGGAGCCTTGGGGTCAACGAGCAGTACTTC.

This chain uses TRBV19 with TRBJ2-7, with D possibly matching TRBD1 (5 bases). The germline CDR1 and CDR2 sequences are LNHDA and SQIVND (reference sequence). The CDR3 spans 15 residues. V was clipped by 9 bases and J by 4 bases, with 22 bases between them. CDR3 DNA: TGTGCCAGCCAACGCAGGGTGGTCTTAGAATACGAGCAGTACTTC. Translated, it gives CASQRRVVLEYEQYF.

This chain links TRBV7-9 with TRBJ2-5, with D perhaps TRBD1 (5 bases). Trimming shortened V by 3 bases and J by 4 bases, and 15 bases separated the two germline ends. Germline CDR1 SEHNR, CDR2 FQNEAQ (reference sequence). This CDR3 spans 15 amino acids. The CDR3 spells CASSLEKQVGETQYF. DNA of the CDR3: TGTGCCAGCAGCTTGGAAAAACAGGTGGGAGAGACCCAGTACTTC.

The V call is TRBV4-2, the J call TRBJ2-7; 8 bases line up with TRBD1. The junction had 4 bases not matched to a gene; V was cut back by 4 bases and J by 2 bases. The CDR3 sequence is 14 residues long. CDR1 is LGHNA and CDR2 is YNFKEQ in the germline V gene. As DNA, the CDR3 is TGTGCCAGCAGCCCTAGACAGGGGCCCTACGAGCAGTACTTC. Its translation is CASSPRQGPYEQYF.

V is TRBV6-5 and J is TRBJ2-5, with D unresolved. The V gene's germline CDR1 is MNHEY and CDR2 SVGAGI. V gave up 0 bases and J gave up 0 bases, with 8 bases separating them. The CDR3 has 15 amino acids. DNA for the CDR3: TGTGCCAGCAGTTACTCGGTTTGGGACCAAGAGACCCAGTACTTC. This encodes CASSYSVWDQETQYF.

The V and J genes are TRBV3-1 (or the pseudogene TRBV3-2) and TRBJ2-7; 13 bases are a match to TRBD2. The length of the CDR3 is 16 residues. Germline V lookup: CDR1 LGHDT, CDR2 YNNKEL (reference sequence). V lost 4 bases and J lost 1; bases outside the gene matches: 4. The DNA of the CDR3 is TGTGCCAGCAGCCTGGGGGGACTAGCGGGGTCCTACGAGCAGTACTTC. This sequence encodes CASSLGGLAGSYEQYF.

This chain connects TRBV2 to TRBJ1-2; D is perhaps TRBD1 (5 bases). The CDR3 is 15 amino acids. The ends were cut back, 0 bases at V and 4 bases at J, with 12 bases in the middle. CDR1 SNHLY and CDR2 FYNNEI come from the germline V gene. The CDR3 spells CASSEALQGVYGYTF. CDR3 DNA sequence: TGTGCCAGCAGTGAAGCGCTTCAGGGAGTCTATGGCTACACCTTC.

This rearrangement joins TRBV27 to TRBJ2-1; 9 bases are shared with TRBD1. This CDR3 has 15 amino acids. V shed 3 bases, J shed 2 bases, and the junction held 2 bases outside the gene matches. CDR1 MNHEY and CDR2 SMNVEV come from the germline V gene (reference sequence). The CDR3 spells CASSFRDRAYNEQFF. CDR3 in DNA: TGTGCCAGCAGTTTCCGGGACAGGGCCTACAATGAGCAGTTCTTC.

The genes are TRBV27 and TRBJ1-1, with a tentative D call TRBD1 (5 bases). There are 13 residues in the CDR3. The ends were cut back, 6 bases at V and 4 bases at J, with 12 bases in the middle. Per germline, CDR1 MNHEY and CDR2 SMNVEV (reference sequence). The CDR3 is CASSLVRGTEAFF. The CDR3 coding sequence is TGTGCCAGCAGCCTTGTGAGGGGCACTGAAGCTTTCTTT.

In its sample, this clone was seen a few times. This chain joins TRBV9 and TRBJ2-5; D perhaps matches TRBD2 (6 bases). Trimming shortened V by 3 bases and J by 4 bases, and 13 bases separated the two germline ends. Germline lookup yields CDR1 SGDLS and CDR2 YYNGEE. The CDR3 is made up of 14 amino acids. The DNA of the CDR3 is TGTGCCAGCAGCGCGATCGGGACTCGAGAGACCCAGTACTTC. Protein: CASSAIGTRETQYF.

The genes are TRBV7-2 and TRBJ1-5; a possible D gene is TRBD1 (5 bases). CDR3 length: 15 residues. Deletions cut 5 bases from V and 1 base from J, with 12 bases between. The germline CDR1 and CDR2 sequences are SGHTA and FQGNSA. The CDR3 DNA is TGTGCCAGCAGCGACGGACAAAACAGCAATCAGCCCCAGCATTTT. Its protein product is CASSDGQNSNQPQHF. The full variable domain, in which reference TRBV7-2 and TRBJ1-5 provide the parts outside the CDR3, is GAGVSQSPSNKVTEKGKDVELRCDPISGHTALYWYRQSLGQGLEFLIYFQGNSAPDKSGLPSDRFSAERTGGSVSTLTIQRTQQEDSAVYLCASSDGQNSNQPQHFGDGTRLSIL.